Described below is a single TCR beta chain sequence and its context. This sample was included in a study of tumor-infiltrating lymphocytes in primary liver carcinoma. Between about 20 and 30 mg of unsorted bulk tissue served as the source from which RNA and DNA were co-extracted. The patients had histopathologically diagnosed primary liver carcinoma, and their disease was treated by surgical resection. Making TCR beta cDNA involved around 520 ng total RNA and a constant-region primer. Three rounds of nested multiplex PCR with slightly modified ARM-PCR produced TCR beta libraries. TCRdb reprocessed the multiplex PCR reads via MiXCR and lists one record per CDR3 protein. The table records 80,000 or so distinct CDR3 sequences, 71% of them present only once. Material for sequencing was liver tumor tissue from sampling region 4. Described subset: tumor region T4, right-lateral pole. This clonotype was sampled from a woman in her sixties or seventies with primary liver carcinoma and hepatitis B virus infection.

The CDR3 loop reads CASSAATGGPGDEQFF. Written as DNA, the CDR3 is TGTGCCAGCAGCGCGGCGACGGGAGGGCCGGGGGATGAGCAGTTCTTC. The J gene is TRBJ2-1, the V gene TRBV6-5; 8 bases are shared with TRBD2. V shed 6 bases, J shed 8 bases, and the junction held 15 bases outside the gene matches. The CDR3 extends over 16 amino acids. Germline V gene lookup returns CDR1 MNHEY and CDR2 SVGAGI.